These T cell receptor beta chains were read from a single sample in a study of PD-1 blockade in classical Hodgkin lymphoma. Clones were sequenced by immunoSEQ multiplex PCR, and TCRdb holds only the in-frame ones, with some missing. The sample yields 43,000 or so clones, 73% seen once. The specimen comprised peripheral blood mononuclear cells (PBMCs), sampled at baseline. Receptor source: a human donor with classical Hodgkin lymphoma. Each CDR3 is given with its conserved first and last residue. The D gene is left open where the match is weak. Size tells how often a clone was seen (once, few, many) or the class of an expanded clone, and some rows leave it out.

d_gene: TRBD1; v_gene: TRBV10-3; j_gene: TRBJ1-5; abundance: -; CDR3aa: CAISEWGQGTQHF; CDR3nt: TGTGCCATCAGTGAGTGGGGACAGGGAACCCAGCATTTT
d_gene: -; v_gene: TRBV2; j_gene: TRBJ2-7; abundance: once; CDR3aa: CASSDSGTTYEQYF; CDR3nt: TGTGCCAGCAGTGATTCCGGGACCACCTACGAGCAGTACTTC
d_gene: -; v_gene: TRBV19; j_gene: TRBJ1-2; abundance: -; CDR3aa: CASRSREKPTGYTF; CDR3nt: TGTGCCAGTAGGAGCAGGGAGAAACCCACCGGCTACACCTTC
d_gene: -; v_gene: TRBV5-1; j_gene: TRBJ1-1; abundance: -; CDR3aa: CASSQQATNTEAFF; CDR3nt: TGCGCCAGCAGCCAACAGGCGACGAACACTGAAGCTTTCTTT
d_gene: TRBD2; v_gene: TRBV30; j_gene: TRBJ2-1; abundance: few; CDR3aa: CAWSDLGSGSKDEQFF; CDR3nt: TGTGCCTGGAGTGACCTAGGGAGCGGGAGTAAAGATGAGCAGTTCTTC
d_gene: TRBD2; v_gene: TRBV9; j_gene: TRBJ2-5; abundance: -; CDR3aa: CASSVAPLAVQETQYF; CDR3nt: TGTGCCAGCAGCGTAGCCCCCCTAGCGGTCCAAGAGACCCAGTACTTC
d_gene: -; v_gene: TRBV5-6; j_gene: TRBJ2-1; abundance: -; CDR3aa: CASSQRHGVRNEQFF; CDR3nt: TGTGCCAGCAGCCAACGACATGGGGTGAGGAATGAGCAGTTCTTC
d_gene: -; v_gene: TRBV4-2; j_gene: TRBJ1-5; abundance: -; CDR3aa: CASSQRRDQPQHF; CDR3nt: TGTGCCAGCAGCCAAAGGCGTGATCAGCCCCAGCATTTT
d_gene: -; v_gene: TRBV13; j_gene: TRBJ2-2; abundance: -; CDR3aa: CASSLGSTGTGELFF; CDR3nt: TGTGCCAGCAGCTTAGGGTCGACAGGCACCGGGGAGCTGTTTTTT
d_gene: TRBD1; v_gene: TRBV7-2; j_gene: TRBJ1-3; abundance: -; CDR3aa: CASSPQGAAGNTIYF; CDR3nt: TGTGCCAGCAGTCCTCAGGGGGCCGCAGGAAACACCATATATTTT
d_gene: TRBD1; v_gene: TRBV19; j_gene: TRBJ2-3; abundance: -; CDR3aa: CASSPRQGASDTQYF; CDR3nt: TGTGCCAGTAGTCCCAGACAGGGGGCGTCAGATACGCAGTATTTT
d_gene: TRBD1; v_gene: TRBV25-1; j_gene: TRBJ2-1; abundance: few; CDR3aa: CASSGPGTGVQNEQFF; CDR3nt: TGTGCCAGCAGTGGCCCCGGGACAGGGGTACAGAATGAGCAGTTCTTC
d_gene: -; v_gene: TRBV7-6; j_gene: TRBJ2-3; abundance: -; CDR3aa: CASSFLKVTGLTDTQYF; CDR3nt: TGTGCCAGCAGCTTTTTAAAGGTGACCGGCCTCACAGATACGCAGTATTTT
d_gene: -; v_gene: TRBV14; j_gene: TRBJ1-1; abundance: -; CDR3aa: CASSQIRGTEAFF; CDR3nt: TGTGCCAGCAGCCAAATTCGGGGAACTGAAGCTTTCTTT
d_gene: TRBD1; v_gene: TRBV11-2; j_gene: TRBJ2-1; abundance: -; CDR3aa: CASSSQGAWNEQFF; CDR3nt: TGTGCCAGCAGCTCTCAGGGGGCATGGAATGAGCAGTTCTTC
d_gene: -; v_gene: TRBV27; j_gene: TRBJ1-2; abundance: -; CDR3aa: CASSFQSAEFNYGYTF; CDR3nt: TGTGCCAGCAGTTTTCAGTCGGCCGAGTTTAACTATGGCTACACCTTC